A single sample is the source of the 16 T cell receptor beta chains below, sequenced in a study of blood T cell repertoires in COVID-19. TCRdb keeps only in-frame clones here, not all; method: immunoSEQ multiplex PCR. The sample lists roughly 180,000 clones, 81% occurring once. The sequenced sample was PBMCs or T cells enriched from blood (not recorded which). Receptor source: a woman aged 40-49 years with acute COVID-19.

The chain links TRBV7-9 to TRBJ2-5; D may be TRBD1 (6 bases). Germline assignment: CDR1 SEHNR and CDR2 FQNEAQ (reference sequence). V lost 9 bases to trimming and J lost 5 bases, with 16 bases between them. The length of the CDR3 is 13 residues. This CDR3 is CASTGSTGETQYF. The DNA of the CDR3 is TGTGCCAGTACAGGGTCGACGGGGGAGACCCAGTACTTC. Full variable domain (missing parts from reference TRBV7-9 and TRBJ2-5): DTGVSQNPRHKITKRGQNVTFRCDPISEHNRLYWYRQTLGQGPEFLTYFQNEAQLEKSRLLSDRFSAERPKGSFSTLEIQRTEQGDSAMYLCASTGSTGETQYFGPGTRLLVL.

This chain uses TRBV10-2 with TRBJ2-6; D is unresolved. V was cut by 7 bases and J by 0 bases, with 13 bases left in between. The CDR3 covers 16 residues. The V gene's germline CDR1 is WSHSY and CDR2 SAAADI. The CDR3 DNA follows: TGCGCCAGCATACCCGCAGGCCTCTCTGGGGCCAACGTCCTGACTTTC. Residues: CASIPAGLSGANVLTF.

This chain uses TRBV5-6 with TRBJ2-2; weak D call: TRBD1 (5 bases). The CDR3 runs to 15 residues. The germline CDR1 and CDR2 sequences are SGHDT and YYEEEE. Trimming removed 0 bases at V and 3 bases at J, with 9 bases between. CDR3 bases: TGTGCCAGCAGCTTGGCCAGGGCTTACACCGGGGAGCTGTTTTTT. Amino acid sequence: CASSLARAYTGELFF.

This clone occurred a few times. The J gene is TRBJ1-3, the V gene TRBV5-1, with TRBD1 as a possible D gene (6 bases). The CDR3 length is 13 residues. The V gene's germline CDR1 is SGHRS and CDR2 YFSETQ. Trimming removed 9 bases at V and 0 bases at J, with 10 bases between. CDR3 region: CATGEGSGNTIYF. CDR3 sequence (DNA): TGCGCCACAGGGGAAGGCTCTGGAAACACCATATATTTT. Looking up the rest from reference TRBV5-1 and TRBJ1-3 gives the full variable domain: KAGVTQTPRYLIKTRGQQVTLSCSPISGHRSVSWYQQTPGQGLQFLFEYFSETQRNKGNFPGRFSGRQFSNSRSEMNVSTLELGDSALYLCATGEGSGNTIYFGEGSWLTVV.

The chain has TRBV29-1 and TRBJ2-1, with 8 positions matching TRBD2. The CDR3 contains 15 residues. CDR1 is SQVTM, CDR2 ANQGSEA, per germline. With 2 bases clipped from V and 8 bases from J, the junction kept 11 bases outside the gene matches. The CDR3 DNA reads as TGCAGCGTTGAAAGACCGGGACTAGTGTTCGATGAGCAGTTCTTC. This sequence encodes CSVERPGLVFDEQFF.

This clone appeared once. The V gene is TRBV6-5, the J gene TRBJ2-5; 7 nucleotides match TRBD2. This CDR3 spans 15 amino acids. V lost 7 bases to trimming and J lost 2 bases; unmatched junction nucleotides: 10. CDR1 is MNHEY and CDR2 is SVGAGI in the germline V gene. Written as DNA, the CDR3 is TGTGCCAGCACAAGGGCGGGAGCGGGGCAAGAGACCCAGTACTTC. Protein: CASTRAGAGQETQYF.

This chain joins TRBV9 and TRBJ2-5, with 14 bases matching TRBD2. With V trimmed by 3 bases and J by 4 bases, 5 bases remained unmatched. The CDR3 consists of 16 residues. Per the germline V gene, CDR1 is SGDLS and CDR2 is YYNGEE. The DNA of the CDR3 is TGTGCCAGCAGCGGGACTAGCGGGAGGTTTTCAGAGACCCAGTACTTC. It yields the protein CASSGTSGRFSETQYF.

The sample holds a few counts of this clone. The chain links TRBV7-3 to TRBJ2-2; 9 bases agree with TRBD1. Trimming removed 8 bases from V and 4 bases from J; junction bases left unmatched: 5. From germline, CDR1 is SGHTA and CDR2 FQGTGA. The CDR3 totals 14 residues. For the CDR3, the DNA is TGTGCCAGCCGGACAGGGGTGTCCACCGGGGAGCTGTTTTTT. This translates into CASRTGVSTGELFF.

This clone was observed a few times. The gene calls are TRBV5-1 and TRBJ2-1; 7 bases align to TRBD2. The trim removed 2 bases at V and 5 bases at J, leaving 4 bases unmatched. The CDR3 has 14 amino acids. Germline V gene sequence: CDR1 SGHRS, CDR2 YFSETQ. This chain's CDR3 is CASSFLAGDNEQFF. DNA of the CDR3: TGCGCCAGCAGCTTCCTGGCGGGAGACAATGAGCAGTTCTTC.

The rearrangement joins TRBV7-9 to TRBJ1-2; TRBD1 is a possible D gene (5 bases). Per the germline V gene, CDR1 is SEHNR and CDR2 is FQNEAQ (reference sequence). Trimming left V 3 bases short and J 6 bases short, with 11 bases between. This CDR3 region has 13 residues. The CDR3 DNA sequence: TGTGCCAGCAGCTTTCGGCAGGGCGATGGCTACACCTTC. Translated: CASSFRQGDGYTF.

V and J are TRBV25-1 and TRBJ1-5; 7 positions agree with TRBD1. Germline CDR1 is MGHDK and CDR2 is SYGVNS. The CDR3 length is 14 residues. J gave up 3 bases and V 7 bases, and 6 bases lay outside the gene matches. The CDR3 nucleotides are TGTGCCAGCACTCGGGACAGCTCCAATCAGCCCCAGCATTTT. Its translation: CASTRDSSNQPQHF.

This clone was picked up one time. This chain links TRBV25-1 with TRBJ2-5; 9 nucleotides agree with TRBD1. Germline V gene lookup returns CDR1 MGHDK and CDR2 SYGVNS. The CDR3 extends over 18 amino acids. V lost 1 base to trimming and J lost 3 bases; unmatched junction nucleotides: 12. The CDR3 sequence: CASSEFGRSTGGKETQYF. CDR3 DNA sequence: TGTGCCAGCAGTGAATTCGGTCGCTCGACAGGGGGGAAAGAGACCCAGTACTTC.

V is TRBV5-1 and J is TRBJ2-1; 8 bases match TRBD2. With V trimmed by 0 bases and J by 7 bases, 3 bases remained unmatched. Germline V gives CDR1 SGHRS, CDR2 YFSETQ. The CDR3 loop spans 14 amino acids. The CDR3 here is CASSLVAGINEQFF. The DNA for the CDR3 is TGCGCCAGCAGCTTGGTAGCGGGAATAAATGAGCAGTTCTTC.

CDR3 region: CASSAMTGGYGYTF. CDR3 nucleotides: TGTGCCAGCAGTGCGATGACAGGGGGCTATGGCTACACCTTC. The chain carries TRBV2 and TRBJ1-2, with 9 bases matching TRBD1. The J segment lost 4 bases and the V segment lost 4 bases, leaving 4 bases of the junction unmatched. This CDR3 contains 14 residues. Germline V lookup: CDR1 SNHLY, CDR2 FYNNEI.

V usage is TRBV27 and J usage is TRBJ1-5, with D perhaps matching TRBD1 (6 bases). CDR1 and CDR2 (germline): MNHEY, SMNVEV (reference sequence). This CDR3 region has 13 residues. V was pared by 5 bases and J by 8 bases, with 13 bases between. CDR3 DNA sequence: TGTGCCAGCAGTGTTACAGGGACAAAGCCCCAGCATTTT. Translating gives CASSVTGTKPQHF.

The CDR3 loop reads CASSLAPDNNYGYTF. In DNA, the CDR3 is TGCGCCAGCAGCTTGGCGCCGGACAATAACTATGGCTACACCTTC. This chain connects TRBV5-1 to TRBJ1-2; the D gene is possibly TRBD1 (5 bases). Germline lookup yields CDR1 SGHRS and CDR2 YFSETQ. This CDR3 has 15 amino acids. The V end was cut by 0 bases, the J end by 1 base, with 10 bases between.